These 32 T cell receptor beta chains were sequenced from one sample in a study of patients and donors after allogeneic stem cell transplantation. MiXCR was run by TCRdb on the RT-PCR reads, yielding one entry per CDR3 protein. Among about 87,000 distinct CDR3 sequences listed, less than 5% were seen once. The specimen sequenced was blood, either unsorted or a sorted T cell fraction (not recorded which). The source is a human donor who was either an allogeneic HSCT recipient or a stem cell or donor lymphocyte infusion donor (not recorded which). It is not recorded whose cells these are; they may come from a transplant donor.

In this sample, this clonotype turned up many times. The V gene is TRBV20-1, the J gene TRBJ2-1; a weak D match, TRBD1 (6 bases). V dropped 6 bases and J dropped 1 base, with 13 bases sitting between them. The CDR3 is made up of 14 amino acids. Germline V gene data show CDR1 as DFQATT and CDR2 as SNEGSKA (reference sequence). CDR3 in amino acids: CSAHRATSYNEQFF. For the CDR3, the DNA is TGCAGTGCCCACAGGGCAACATCCTACAATGAGCAGTTCTTC.

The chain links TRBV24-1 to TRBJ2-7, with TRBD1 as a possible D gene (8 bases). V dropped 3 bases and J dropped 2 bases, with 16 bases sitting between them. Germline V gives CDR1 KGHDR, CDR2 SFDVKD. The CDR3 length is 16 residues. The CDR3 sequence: CATSDTGGDPPYEQYF. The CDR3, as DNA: TGTGCCACCAGTGATACAGGGGGGGACCCCCCCTACGAGCAGTACTTC.

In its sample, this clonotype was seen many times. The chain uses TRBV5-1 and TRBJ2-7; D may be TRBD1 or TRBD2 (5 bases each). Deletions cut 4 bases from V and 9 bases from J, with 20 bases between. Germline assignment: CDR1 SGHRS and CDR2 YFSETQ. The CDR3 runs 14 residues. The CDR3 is CASSEGPASSPQYF. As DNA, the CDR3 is TGCGCCAGCAGCGAGGGACCCGCTTCCTCCCCGCAGTACTTC.

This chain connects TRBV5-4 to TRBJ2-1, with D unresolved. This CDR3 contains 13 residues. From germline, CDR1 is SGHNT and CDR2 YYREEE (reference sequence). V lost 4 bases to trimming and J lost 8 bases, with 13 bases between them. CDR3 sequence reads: CASSPGPDDEQFF. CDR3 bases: TGTGCCAGCAGCCCCGGACCGGATGATGAGCAGTTCTTC.

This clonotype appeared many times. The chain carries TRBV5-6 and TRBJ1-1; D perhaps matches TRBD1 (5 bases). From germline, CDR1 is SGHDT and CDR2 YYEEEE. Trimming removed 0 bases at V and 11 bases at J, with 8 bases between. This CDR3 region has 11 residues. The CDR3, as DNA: TGTGCCAGCAGCTTGGGCCAGGGCGCTTTCTTT. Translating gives CASSLGQGAFF.

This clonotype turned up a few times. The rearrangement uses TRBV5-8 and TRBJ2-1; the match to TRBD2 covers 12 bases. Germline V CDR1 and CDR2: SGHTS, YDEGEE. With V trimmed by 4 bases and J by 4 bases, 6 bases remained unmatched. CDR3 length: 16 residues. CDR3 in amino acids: CASSPKTSGRYNEQFF. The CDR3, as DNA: TGTGCCAGCAGCCCTAAGACTAGCGGGAGATACAATGAGCAGTTCTTC.

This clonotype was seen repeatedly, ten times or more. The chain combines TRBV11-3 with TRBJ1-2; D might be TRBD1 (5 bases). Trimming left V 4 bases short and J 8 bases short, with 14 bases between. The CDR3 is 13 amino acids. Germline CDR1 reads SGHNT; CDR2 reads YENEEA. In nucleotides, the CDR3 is TGTGCCAGCAGCTCCGGGACCTGGTGGGGCTACACCTTC. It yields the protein CASSSGTWWGYTF. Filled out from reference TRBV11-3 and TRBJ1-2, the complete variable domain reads EAGVVQSPRYKIIEKKQPVAFWCNPISGHNTLYWYLQNLGQGPELLIRYENEEAVDDSQLPKDRFSAERLKGVDSTLKIQPAELGDSAVYLCASSSGTWWGYTFGSGTRLTVV.

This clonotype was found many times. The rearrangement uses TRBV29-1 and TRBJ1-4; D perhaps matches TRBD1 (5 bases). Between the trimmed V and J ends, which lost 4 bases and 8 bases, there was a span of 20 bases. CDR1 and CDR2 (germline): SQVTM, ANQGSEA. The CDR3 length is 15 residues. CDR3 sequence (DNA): TGCAGCGTTGCATTCGGGGCCACCTACGGAGAAAAACTGTTTTTT. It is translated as CSVAFGATYGEKLFF.

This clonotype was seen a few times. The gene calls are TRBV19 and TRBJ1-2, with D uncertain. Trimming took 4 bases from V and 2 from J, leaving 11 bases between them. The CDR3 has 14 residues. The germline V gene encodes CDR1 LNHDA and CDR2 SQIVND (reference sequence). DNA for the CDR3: TGTGCCAGTAGTAATGTCAACCTGAACTATGGCTACACCTTC. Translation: CASSNVNLNYGYTF. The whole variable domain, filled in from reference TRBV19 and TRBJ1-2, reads DGGITQSPKYLFRKEGQNVTLSCEQNLNHDAMYWYRQDPGQGLRLIYYSQIVNDFQKGDIAEGYSVSREKKESFPLTVTSAQKNPTAFYLCASSNVNLNYGYTFGSGTRLTVV.

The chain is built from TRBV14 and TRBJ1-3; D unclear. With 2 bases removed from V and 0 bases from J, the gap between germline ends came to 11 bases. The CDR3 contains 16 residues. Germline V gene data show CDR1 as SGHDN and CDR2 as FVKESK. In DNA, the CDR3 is TGTGCCAGCAGCCAATATGGCAGGCGCTCTGGAAACACCATATATTTT. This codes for CASSQYGRRSGNTIYF.

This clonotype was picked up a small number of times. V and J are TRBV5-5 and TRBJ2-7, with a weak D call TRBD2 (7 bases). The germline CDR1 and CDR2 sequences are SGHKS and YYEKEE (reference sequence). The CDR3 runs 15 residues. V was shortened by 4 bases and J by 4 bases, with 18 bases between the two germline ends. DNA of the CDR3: TGTGCCAGCAGCCTTGGCTGGGGGGGGACATACGAGCAGTACTTC. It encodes CASSLGWGGTYEQYF.

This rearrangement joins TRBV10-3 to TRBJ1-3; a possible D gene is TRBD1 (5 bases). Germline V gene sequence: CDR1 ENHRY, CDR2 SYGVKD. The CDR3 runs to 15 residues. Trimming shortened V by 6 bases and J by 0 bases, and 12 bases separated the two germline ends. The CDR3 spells CAIRPDTSSGNTIYF. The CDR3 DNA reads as TGTGCCATCAGGCCGGACACGAGCTCTGGAAACACCATATATTTT.

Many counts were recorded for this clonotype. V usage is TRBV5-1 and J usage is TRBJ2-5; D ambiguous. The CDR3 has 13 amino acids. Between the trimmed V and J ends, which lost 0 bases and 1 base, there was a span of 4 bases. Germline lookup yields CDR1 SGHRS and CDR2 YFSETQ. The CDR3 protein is CASSLAPQETQYF. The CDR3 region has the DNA TGCGCCAGCAGCTTGGCCCCCCAAGAGACCCAGTACTTC.

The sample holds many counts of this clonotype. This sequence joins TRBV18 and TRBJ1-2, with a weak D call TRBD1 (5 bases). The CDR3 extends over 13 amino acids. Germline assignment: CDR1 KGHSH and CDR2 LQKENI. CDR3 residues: CASRLGDGYGYTF. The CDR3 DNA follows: TGTGCTTCAAGACTGGGGGATGGTTATGGCTACACCTTC.

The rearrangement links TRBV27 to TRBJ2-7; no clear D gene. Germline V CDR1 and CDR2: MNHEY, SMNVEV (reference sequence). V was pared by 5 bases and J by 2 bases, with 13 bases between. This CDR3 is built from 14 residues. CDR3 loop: CASSPGNRPYEQYF. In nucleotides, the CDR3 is TGTGCCAGCAGTCCCGGAAACCGACCCTACGAGCAGTACTTC.

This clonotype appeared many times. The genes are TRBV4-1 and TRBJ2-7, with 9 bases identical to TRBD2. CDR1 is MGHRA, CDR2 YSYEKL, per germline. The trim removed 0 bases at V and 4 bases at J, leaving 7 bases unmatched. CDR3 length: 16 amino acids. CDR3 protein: CASSQEPPSGVYEQYF. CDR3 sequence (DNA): TGCGCCAGCAGCCAAGAGCCCCCTAGCGGGGTATACGAGCAGTACTTC.

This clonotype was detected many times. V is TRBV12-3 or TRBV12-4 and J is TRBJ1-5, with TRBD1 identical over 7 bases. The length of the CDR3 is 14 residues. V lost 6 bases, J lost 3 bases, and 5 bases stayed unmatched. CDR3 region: CASSSDRFNQPQHF. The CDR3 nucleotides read TGTGCCAGCAGCTCGGACAGGTTCAATCAGCCCCAGCATTTT.

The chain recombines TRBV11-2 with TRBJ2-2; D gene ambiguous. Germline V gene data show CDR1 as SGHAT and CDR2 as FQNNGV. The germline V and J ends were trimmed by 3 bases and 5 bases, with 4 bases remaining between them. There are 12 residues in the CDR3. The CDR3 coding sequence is TGTGCCAGCAGCTTTATTACCGGGGAGCTGTTTTTT. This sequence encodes CASSFITGELFF.

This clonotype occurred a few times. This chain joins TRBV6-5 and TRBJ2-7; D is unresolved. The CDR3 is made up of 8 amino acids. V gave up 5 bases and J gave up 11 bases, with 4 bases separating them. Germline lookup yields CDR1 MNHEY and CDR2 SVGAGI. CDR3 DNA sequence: TGTGCCAGCAGTCGCAAGTACTTC. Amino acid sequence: CASSRKYF.

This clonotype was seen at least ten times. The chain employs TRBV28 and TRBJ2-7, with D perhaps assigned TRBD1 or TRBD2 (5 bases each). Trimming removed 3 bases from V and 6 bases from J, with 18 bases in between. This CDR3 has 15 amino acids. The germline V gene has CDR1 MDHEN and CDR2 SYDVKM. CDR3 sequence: CASSFPTEAAGEQYF. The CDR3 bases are TGTGCCAGCAGTTTCCCGACAGAAGCGGCCGGCGAGCAGTACTTC.

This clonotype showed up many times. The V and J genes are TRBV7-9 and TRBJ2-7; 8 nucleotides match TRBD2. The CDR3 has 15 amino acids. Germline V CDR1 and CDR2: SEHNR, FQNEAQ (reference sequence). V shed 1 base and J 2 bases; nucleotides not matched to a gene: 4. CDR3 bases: TGTGCCAGCAGCTTAGTGTCGGGGGGGGCCTACGAGCAGTACTTC. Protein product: CASSLVSGGAYEQYF. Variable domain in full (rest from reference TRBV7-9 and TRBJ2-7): DTGVSQNPRHKITKRGQNVTFRCDPISEHNRLYWYRQTLGQGPEFLTYFQNEAQLEKSRLLSDRFSAERPKGSFSTLEIQRTEQGDSAMYLCASSLVSGGAYEQYFGPGTRLTVT.

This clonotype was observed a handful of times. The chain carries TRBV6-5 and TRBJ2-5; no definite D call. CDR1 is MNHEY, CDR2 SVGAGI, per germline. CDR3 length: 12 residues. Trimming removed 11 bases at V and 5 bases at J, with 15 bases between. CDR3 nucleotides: TGTGCCGCCGGGTCCTTGGGGGAGACCCAGTACTTC. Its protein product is CAAGSLGETQYF.

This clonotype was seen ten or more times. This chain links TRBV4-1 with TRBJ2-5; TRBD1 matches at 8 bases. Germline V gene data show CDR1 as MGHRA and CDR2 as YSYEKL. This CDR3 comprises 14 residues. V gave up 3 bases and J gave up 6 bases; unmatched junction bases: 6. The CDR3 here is CASSQLGQGQTQYF. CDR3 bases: TGCGCCAGCAGCCAGTTAGGACAGGGTCAGACCCAGTACTTC.

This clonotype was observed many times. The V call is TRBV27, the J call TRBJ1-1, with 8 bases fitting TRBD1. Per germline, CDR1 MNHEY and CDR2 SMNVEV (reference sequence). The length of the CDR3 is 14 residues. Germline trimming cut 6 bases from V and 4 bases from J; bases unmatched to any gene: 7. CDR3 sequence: CASRGQTGGTEAFF. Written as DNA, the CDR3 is TGTGCCAGCAGGGGGCAAACAGGGGGCACTGAAGCTTTCTTT.

Here the CDR3 reads CASSKGLAGGLQETQYF. The DNA of the CDR3 is TGTGCCAGTAGTAAAGGACTAGCGGGAGGATTACAAGAGACCCAGTACTTC. This chain links TRBV19 with TRBJ2-5; 14 bases align to TRBD2. Germline CDR1 reads LNHDA; CDR2 reads SQIVND (reference sequence). The CDR3 has 17 amino acids. Losses at the gene ends were 4 bases for V and 2 bases for J; bases not matched to a gene: 6.

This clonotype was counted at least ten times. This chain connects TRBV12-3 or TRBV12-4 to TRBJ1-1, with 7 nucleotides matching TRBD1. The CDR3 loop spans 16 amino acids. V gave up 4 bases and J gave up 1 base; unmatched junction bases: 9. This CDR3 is CASSWEGQAKNTEAFF. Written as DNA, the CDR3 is TGTGCCAGCAGTTGGGAAGGACAGGCAAAGAACACTGAAGCTTTCTTT.

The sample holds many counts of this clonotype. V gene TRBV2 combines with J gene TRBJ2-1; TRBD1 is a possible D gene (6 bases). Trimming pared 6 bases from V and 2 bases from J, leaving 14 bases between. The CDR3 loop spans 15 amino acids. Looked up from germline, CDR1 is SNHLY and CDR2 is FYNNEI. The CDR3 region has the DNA TGTGCCAGCAGACCCGACAGGTTAACCTACAATGAGCAGTTCTTC. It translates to CASRPDRLTYNEQFF.

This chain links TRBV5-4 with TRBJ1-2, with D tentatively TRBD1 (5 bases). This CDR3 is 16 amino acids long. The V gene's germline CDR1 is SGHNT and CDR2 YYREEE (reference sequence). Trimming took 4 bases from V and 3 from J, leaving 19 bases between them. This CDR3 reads CASSPPPPGQDYGYTF. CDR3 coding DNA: TGTGCCAGCAGCCCACCACCCCCAGGGCAGGACTATGGCTACACCTTC.

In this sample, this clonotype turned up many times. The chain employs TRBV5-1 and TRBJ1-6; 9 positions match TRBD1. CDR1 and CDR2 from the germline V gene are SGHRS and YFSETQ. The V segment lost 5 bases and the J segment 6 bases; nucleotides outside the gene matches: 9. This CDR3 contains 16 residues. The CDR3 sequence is CASRTGQGVRNSPLHF. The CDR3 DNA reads TGCGCCAGCAGAACGGGACAGGGCGTTCGTAATTCACCCCTCCACTTT.

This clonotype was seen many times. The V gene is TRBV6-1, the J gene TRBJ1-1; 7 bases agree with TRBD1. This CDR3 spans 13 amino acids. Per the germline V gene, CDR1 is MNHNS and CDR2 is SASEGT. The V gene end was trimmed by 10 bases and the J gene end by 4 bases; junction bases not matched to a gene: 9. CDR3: CATNRGEGTEAFF. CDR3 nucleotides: TGTGCCACCAACAGGGGAGAGGGCACTGAAGCTTTCTTT.

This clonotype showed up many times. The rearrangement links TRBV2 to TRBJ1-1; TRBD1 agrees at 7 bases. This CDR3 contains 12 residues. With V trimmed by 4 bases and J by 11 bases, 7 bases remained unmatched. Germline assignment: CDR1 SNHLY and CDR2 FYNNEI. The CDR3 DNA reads TGTGCCAGCAGTGTAGGACAGGTTGTTGCTTTCTTT. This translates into CASSVGQVVAFF.

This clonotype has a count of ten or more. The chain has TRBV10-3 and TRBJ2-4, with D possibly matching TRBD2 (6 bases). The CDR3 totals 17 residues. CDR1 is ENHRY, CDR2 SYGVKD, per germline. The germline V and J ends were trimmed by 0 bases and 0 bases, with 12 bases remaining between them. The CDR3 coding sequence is TGTGCCATCAGTGAGTCTATAGCGGACCTAGCCAAAAACATTCAGTACTTC. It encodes CAISESIADLAKNIQYF.